This T cell receptor beta chain was recorded in a study of T cells after yellow fever vaccination. Across the whole study: Preparing low-cell-number fractions relied on SMART-Seq v4 Ultra Low Input.

The CDR3 length is 15 residues. V lost 4 bases to trimming and J lost 10 bases; unmatched junction nucleotides: 6. Per germline, CDR1 SGHRS and CDR2 YFSETQ. In regard to this clonotype: The antigen remains undetermined.

Template-switching 5'RACE yielded the TCR cDNA; a universal primer site and UMIs were added in the process. TCRdb re-analysed the 5' RACE reads in MiXCR, keeping a single row per CDR3 protein. This table holds about 400,000 distinct CDR3 sequences, 6.2% found once. Study findings and constraints: Among primary-vaccination clones, most reappeared after the booster, at 95% to 96% for CD4 and 88% for CD8.

The chain employs TRBV5-1 and TRBJ2-1, with 15 bases matching TRBD2. This receptor was identified in a man younger than 45 who received the YFV17D yellow fever vaccine. Sequencing used PBMCs, obtained 5 days after the yellow fever booster vaccination. CDR3 DNA sequence: TGCGCCAGCAGCCAGGGACTAGCGGGAGGTCAGGAGCAGTTCTTC. Translating it yields CASSQGLAGGQEQFF.